This TCR beta chain is from a study of CD8+ T cells in alopecia areata. CDR1 is PRHDT, CDR2 FYEKMQ, per germline (reference sequence). Deletions cut 5 bases from V and 5 bases from J, with 15 bases between. The CDR3 has 14 amino acids. Described treatment: oral pan-JAK inhibitor, 5-10 mg twice daily. PBMCs served as the source from which CD4+ and CD8+ T cells were sorted. A remark on this clone: Its antigen remains unidentified.

The study's findings and limits: Normal scalp showed lower clonality than lesional scalp, especially alopecia totalis/universalis. Between patients, shared TCR sequences were less clear than in mice. This was possibly due in part to HLA diversity in the patient population.

The sequencing template was cDNA reverse transcribed from extracted RNA. Sequencing used immunoSEQ multiplex PCR; TCRdb keeps in-frame clones, though not all of them. This table holds fewer than 250,000 clones, less than 50% found once. This clonotype originated in a human donor with alopecia areata. The rearrangement uses TRBV13 and TRBJ2-5; tentatively, D is TRBD2 (5 bases). Sequencing was performed on CD4+ T cells sorted from blood, taken at approximately week 39, from a patient treated with tofacitinib. This CDR3 reads CASSTDRREETQYF. The CDR3 bases are TGTGCCAGCAGCACAGATAGAAGGGAGGAGACCCAGTACTTC. The entire variable domain, with the rest obtained from reference TRBV13 and TRBJ2-5, is as follows: AAGVIQSPRHLIKEKRETATLKCYPIPRHDTVYWYQQGPGQDPQFLISFYEKMQSDKGSIPDRFSAQQFSDYHSELNMSSLELGDSALYFCASSTDRREETQYFGPGTRLLVL.